The T cell receptor beta chain under discussion was sequenced for a study of beta chain features in type 1 diabetes. Study as a whole: All samples combined gave about 100 million sorted cells for examination. General study points: TCRB CDR3 length was moderately but significantly reduced in all four CD4+ subsets of Type 1 diabetes patients. Whether HLA type affects TCRB rearrangement stayed undetermined in the present work.

The CDR3 loop spans 18 amino acids. Germline assignment: CDR1 SGHTA and CDR2 FQGNSA. With 2 bases removed from V and 2 bases from J, the gap between germline ends came to 20 bases. Investigators reverse transcribed all isolated RNA, so they sequenced expressed TCRB transcripts. TCRdb's table, derived via immunoSEQ multiplex PCR, lists solely in-frame clones and lacks some. Among roughly 730,000 clones, 13% were seen once, and the ten largest hold about 0.02%. Blood was collected once per donor into heparin, averaging roughly 110 mL. Sorting based on CD45RO/CCR7/CD25/CD127/CD95/CD27 separated CD4+ naive, central memory, regulatory and stem cell-like memory cells. This clone was picked up a small number of times. Its antigen is unidentified.

This clonotype originated in a man younger than 35 with type 1 diabetes. The chain has TRBV7-2 and TRBJ2-3, with D maybe TRBD1 (6 bases). The sample was naive CD4+ T cells from blood. The DNA of the CDR3 is TGTGCCAGCAGCTTATTTCATGGGGGCGCTGGCAACACAGATACGCAGTATTTT. It translates to CASSLFHGGAGNTDTQYF. Supplemented by reference TRBV7-2 and TRBJ2-3, the full variable domain reads GAGVSQSPSNKVTEKGKDVELRCDPISGHTALYWYRQSLGQGLEFLIYFQGNSAPDKSGLPSDRFSAERTGGSVSTLTIQRTQQEDSAVYLCASSLFHGGAGNTDTQYFGPGTRLTVL.